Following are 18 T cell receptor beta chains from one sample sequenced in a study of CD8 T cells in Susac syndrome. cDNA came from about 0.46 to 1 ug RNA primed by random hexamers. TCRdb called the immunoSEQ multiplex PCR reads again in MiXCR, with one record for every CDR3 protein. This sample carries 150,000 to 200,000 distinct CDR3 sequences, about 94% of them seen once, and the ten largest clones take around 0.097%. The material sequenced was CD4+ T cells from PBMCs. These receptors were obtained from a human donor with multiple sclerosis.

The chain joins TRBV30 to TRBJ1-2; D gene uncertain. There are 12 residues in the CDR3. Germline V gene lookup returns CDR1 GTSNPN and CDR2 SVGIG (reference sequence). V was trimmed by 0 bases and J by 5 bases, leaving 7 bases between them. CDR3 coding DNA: TGTGCCTGGAGTGTAGGAGCTTATGGCTACACCTTC. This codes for CAWSVGAYGYTF.

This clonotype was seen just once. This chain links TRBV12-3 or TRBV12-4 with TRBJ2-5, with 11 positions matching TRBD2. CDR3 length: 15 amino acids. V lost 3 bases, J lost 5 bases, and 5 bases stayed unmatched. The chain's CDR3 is CASSFSSGGLETQYF. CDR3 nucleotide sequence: TGTGCCAGCAGTTTTTCTAGCGGGGGGTTGGAGACCCAGTACTTC.

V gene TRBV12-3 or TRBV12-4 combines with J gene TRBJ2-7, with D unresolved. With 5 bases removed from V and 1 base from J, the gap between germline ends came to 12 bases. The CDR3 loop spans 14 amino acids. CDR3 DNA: TGTGCCAGCAGTCCCCTTACGCGATCCTACGAGCAGTACTTC. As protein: CASSPLTRSYEQYF.

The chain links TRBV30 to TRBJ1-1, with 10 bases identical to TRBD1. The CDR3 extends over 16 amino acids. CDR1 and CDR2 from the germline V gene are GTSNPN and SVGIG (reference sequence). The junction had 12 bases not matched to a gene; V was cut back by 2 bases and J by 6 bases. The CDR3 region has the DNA TGTGCCTGGAGTCCTCCGGGACAGGGGTTCTCGGCTGAAGCTTTCTTT. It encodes CAWSPPGQGFSAEAFF.

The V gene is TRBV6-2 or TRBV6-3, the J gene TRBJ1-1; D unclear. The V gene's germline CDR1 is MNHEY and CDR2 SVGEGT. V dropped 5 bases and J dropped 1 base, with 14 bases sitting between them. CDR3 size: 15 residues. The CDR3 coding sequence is TGTGCCAGCAGTAACCGGAGCCTAACGAACACTGAAGCTTTCTTT. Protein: CASSNRSLTNTEAFF.

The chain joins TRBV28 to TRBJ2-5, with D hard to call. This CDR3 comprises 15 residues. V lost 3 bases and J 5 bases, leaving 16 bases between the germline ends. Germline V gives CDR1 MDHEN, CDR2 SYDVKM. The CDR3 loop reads CASSFGTGSRETQYF. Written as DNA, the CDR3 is TGTGCCAGCAGTTTCGGAACGGGTTCTCGCGAGACCCAGTACTTC.

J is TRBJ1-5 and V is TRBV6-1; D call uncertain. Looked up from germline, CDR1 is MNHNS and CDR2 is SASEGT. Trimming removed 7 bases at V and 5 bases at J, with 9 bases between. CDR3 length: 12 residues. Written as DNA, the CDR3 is TGTGCCAGCATGATGTGGGATCAGCCCCAGCATTTT. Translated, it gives CASMMWDQPQHF.

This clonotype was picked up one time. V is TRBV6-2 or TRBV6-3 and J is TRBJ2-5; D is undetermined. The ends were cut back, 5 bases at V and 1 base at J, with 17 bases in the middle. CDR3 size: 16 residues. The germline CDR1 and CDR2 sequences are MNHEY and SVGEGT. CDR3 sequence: CASSPHPGRAQETQYF. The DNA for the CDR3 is TGTGCCAGCAGTCCGCACCCCGGAAGGGCCCAAGAGACCCAGTACTTC.

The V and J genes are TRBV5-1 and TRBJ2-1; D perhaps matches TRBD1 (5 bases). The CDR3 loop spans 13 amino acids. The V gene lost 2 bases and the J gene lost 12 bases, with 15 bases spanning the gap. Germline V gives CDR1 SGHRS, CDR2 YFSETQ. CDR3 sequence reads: CASSLSGAGRQFF. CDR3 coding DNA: TGCGCCAGCAGCTTATCTGGGGCCGGTAGGCAGTTCTTC. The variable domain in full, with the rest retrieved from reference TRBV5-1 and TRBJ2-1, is KAGVTQTPRYLIKTRGQQVTLSCSPISGHRSVSWYQQTPGQGLQFLFEYFSETQRNKGNFPGRFSGRQFSNSRSEMNVSTLELGDSALYLCASSLSGAGRQFFGPGTRLTVL.

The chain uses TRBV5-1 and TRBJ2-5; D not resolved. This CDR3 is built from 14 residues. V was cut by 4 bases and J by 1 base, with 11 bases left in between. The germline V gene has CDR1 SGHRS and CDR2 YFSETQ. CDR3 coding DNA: TGCGCCAGCAGCCCTTCGGCAGGCCAAGAGACCCAGTACTTC. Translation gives CASSPSAGQETQYF.

The CDR3 bases are TGCGCCAGCAGCGACCCCGGGCAGGTCTCCTACGAGCAGTACTTC. Protein product: CASSDPGQVSYEQYF. V gene TRBV5-1 combines with J gene TRBJ2-7, with unresolved D. V lost 4 bases and J 0 bases, leaving 14 bases between the germline ends. CDR1 SGHRS and CDR2 YFSETQ come from the germline V gene. The CDR3 is 15 residues long.

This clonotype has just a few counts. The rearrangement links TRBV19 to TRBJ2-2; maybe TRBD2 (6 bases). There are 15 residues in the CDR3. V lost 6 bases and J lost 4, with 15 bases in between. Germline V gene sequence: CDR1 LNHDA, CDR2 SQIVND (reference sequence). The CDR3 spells CASSLLAGATGELFF. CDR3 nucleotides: TGTGCCAGTAGCCTACTAGCTGGGGCCACCGGGGAGCTGTTTTTT. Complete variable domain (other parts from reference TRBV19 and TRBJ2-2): DGGITQSPKYLFRKEGQNVTLSCEQNLNHDAMYWYRQDPGQGLRLIYYSQIVNDFQKGDIAEGYSVSREKKESFPLTVTSAQKNPTAFYLCASSLLAGATGELFFGEGSRLTVL.

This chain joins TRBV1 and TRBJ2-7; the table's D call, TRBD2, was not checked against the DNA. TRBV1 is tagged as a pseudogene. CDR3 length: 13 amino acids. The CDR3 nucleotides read TGCACCAGCAAAGTTAGCGAAACCTACGAGCAGTACTTC. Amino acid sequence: CTSKVSETYEQYF.

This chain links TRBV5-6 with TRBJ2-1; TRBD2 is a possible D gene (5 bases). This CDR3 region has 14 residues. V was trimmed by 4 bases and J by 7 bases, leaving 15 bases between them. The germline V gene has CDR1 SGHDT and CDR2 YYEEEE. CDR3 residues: CASSALAGGNEQFF. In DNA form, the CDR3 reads TGTGCCAGCAGCGCCCTCGCGGGTGGGAATGAGCAGTTCTTC.

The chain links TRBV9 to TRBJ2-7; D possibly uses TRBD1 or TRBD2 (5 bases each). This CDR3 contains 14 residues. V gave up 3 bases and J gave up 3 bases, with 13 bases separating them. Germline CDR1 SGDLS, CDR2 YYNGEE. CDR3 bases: TGTGCCAGCAGCGCACTCGGGACCGGCTACGAGCAGTACTTC. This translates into CASSALGTGYEQYF.

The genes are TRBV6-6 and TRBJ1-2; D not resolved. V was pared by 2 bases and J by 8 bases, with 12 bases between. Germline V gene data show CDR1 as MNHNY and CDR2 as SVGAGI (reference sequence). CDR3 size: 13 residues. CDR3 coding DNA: TGTGCCAGCAGTTACGGAGGAAGTGTAGGCTACACCTTC. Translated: CASSYGGSVGYTF.

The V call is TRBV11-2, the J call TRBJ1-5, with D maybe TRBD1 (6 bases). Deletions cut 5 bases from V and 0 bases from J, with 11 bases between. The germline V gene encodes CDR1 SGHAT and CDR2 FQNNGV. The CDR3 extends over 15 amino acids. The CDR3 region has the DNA TGTGCCAGCAGCGTGGACAGTTATAGCAATCAGCCCCAGCATTTT. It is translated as CASSVDSYSNQPQHF.

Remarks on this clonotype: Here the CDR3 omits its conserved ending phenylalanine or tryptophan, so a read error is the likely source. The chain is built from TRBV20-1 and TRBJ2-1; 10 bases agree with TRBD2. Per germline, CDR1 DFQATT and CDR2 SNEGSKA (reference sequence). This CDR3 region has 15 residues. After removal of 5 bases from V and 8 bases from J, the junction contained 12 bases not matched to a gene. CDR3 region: CSALQAGGPRDEQFL. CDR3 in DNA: TGCAGTGCTCTCCAAGCGGGGGGGCCAAGGGATGAGCAGTTCCTC.